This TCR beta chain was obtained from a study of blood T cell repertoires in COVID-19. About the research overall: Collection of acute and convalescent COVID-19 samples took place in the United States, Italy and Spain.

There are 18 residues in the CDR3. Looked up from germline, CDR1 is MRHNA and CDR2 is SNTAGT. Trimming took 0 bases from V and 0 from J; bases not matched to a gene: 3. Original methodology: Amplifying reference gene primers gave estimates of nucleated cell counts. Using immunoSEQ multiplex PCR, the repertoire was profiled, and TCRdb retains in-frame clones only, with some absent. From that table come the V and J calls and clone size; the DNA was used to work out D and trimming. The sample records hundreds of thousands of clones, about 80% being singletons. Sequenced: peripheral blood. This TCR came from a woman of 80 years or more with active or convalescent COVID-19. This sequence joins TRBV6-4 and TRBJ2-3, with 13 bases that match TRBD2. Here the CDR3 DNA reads TGTGCCAGCAGTGACTCCCCGGGACTAGCGGGGAGCACAGATACGCAGTATTTT. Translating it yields CASSDSPGLAGSTDTQYF.